This TCR beta chain was recovered during a study of shared clonotypes between healthy human individuals. Repertoires were generated with immunoSEQ multiplex PCR, while TCRdb's copy carries only in-frame clones and drops some. The table lists a few million clones, around 94% of them singletons. The CDR3 extends over 15 amino acids. The germline CDR1 and CDR2 sequences are MGHRA and YSYEKL. V lost 5 bases and J lost 2, with 13 bases in between. The chain links TRBV4-1 to TRBJ1-3; D possibly corresponds to TRBD1 (5 bases). The receptor was derived from a man younger than 30 in good health. The sample consisted of naive CD4+ T cells sorted from blood. Subset defined: CD45RA+ positively selected. In nucleotides, the CDR3 is TGCGCCAGCAGCGTACTACGGGGCCCTGGAAACACCATATATTTT. Amino acid sequence: CASSVLRGPGNTIYF.